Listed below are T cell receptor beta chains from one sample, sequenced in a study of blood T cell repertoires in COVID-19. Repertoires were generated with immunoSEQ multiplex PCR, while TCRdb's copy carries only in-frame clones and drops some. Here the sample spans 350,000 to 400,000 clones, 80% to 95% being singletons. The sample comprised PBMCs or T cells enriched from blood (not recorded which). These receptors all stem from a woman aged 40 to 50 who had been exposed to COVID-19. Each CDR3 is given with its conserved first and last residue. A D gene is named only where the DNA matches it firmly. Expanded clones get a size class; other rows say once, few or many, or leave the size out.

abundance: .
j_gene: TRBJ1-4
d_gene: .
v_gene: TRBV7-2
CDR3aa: CASSFGQSTNEKLFF
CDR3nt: TGTGCCAGCAGCTTCGGACAGTCTACTAATGAAAAACTGTTTTTT

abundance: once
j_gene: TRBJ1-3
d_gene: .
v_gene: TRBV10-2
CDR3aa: CASSDPSSGNTIYF
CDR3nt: TGCGCCAGCAGTGACCCGAGCTCTGGAAACACCATATATTTT

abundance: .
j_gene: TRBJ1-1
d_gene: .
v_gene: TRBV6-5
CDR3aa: CASSYPTGNTEAFF
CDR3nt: TGTGCCAGCAGTTACCCCACAGGGAACACTGAAGCTTTCTTT

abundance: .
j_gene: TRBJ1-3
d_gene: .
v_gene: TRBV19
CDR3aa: CASSIRQVYPGNTIYF
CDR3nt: TGTGCCAGTAGTATACGACAGGTCTACCCTGGAAACACCATATATTTT

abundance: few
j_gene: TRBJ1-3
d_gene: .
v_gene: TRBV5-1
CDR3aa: CASSLKGENTIYF
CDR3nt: TGCGCCAGCAGCTTAAAAGGGGAAAACACCATATATTTT

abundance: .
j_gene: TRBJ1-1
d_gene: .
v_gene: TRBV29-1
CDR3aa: CSVDTGRNTEAFF
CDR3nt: TGCAGCGTCGATACAGGCCGGAACACTGAAGCTTTCTTT

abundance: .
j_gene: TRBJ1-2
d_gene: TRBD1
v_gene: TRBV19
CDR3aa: CASSMLDRGGLGYTF
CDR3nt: TGTGCCAGTAGTATGCTGGACAGGGGGGGGCTTGGCTACACCTTC

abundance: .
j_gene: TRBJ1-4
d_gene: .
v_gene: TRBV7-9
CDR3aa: CASRDNTATNEKLFF
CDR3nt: TGTGCCAGCAGAGACAATACTGCAACTAATGAAAAACTGTTTTTT

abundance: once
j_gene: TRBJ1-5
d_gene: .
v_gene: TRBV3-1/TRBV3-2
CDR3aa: CASSQDVQANQPQHF
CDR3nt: TGTGCCAGCAGCCAAGATGTCCAGGCCAATCAGCCCCAGCATTTT

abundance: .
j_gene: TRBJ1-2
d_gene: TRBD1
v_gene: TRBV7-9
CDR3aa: CASSLLQGEDGYTF
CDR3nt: TGTGCCAGCAGCTTACTCCAGGGGGAAGATGGCTACACCTTC

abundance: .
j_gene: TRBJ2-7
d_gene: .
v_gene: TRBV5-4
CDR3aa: CASSPDRPPYEQYF
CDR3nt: TGTGCCAGCAGCCCCGACAGACCCCCCTACGAGCAGTACTTC

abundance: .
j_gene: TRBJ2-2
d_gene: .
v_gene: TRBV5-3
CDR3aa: CARFRAGELFF
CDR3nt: TGTGCCAGATTCAGGGCCGGGGAGCTGTTTTTT

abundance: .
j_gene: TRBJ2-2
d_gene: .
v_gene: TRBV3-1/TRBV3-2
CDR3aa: CASSRPSNTGELFF
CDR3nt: TGTGCCAGCAGCCGCCCTAGCAACACCGGGGAGCTGTTTTTT

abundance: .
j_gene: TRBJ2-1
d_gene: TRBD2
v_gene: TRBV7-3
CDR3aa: CASSFWTSGRGSYNEQFF
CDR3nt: TGTGCCAGCAGCTTCTGGACTAGCGGGAGGGGATCCTACAATGAGCAGTTCTTC

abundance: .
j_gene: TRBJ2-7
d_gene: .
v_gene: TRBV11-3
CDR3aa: CASSPLRGGGNEQYF
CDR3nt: TGTGCCAGCAGCCCCCTGAGAGGGGGCGGGAACGAGCAGTACTTC

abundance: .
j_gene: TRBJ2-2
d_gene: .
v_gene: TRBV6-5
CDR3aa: CAIRGPNTGELFF
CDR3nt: TGTGCAATACGCGGCCCAAACACCGGGGAGCTGTTTTTT

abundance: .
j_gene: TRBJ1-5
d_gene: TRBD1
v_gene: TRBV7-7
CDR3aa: CASSLGDRGRNQPQHF
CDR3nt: TGTGCTAGCAGCTTAGGGGACAGGGGGCGCAATCAGCCCCAGCATTTT

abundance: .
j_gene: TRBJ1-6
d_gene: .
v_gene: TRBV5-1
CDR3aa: CASSTRGYNSPLHF
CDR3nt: TGCGCCAGCAGCACGCGGGGATATAATTCACCCCTCCACTTT

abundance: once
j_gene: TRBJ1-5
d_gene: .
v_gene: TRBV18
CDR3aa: CASSLIQGSNQPQHF
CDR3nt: TGTGCCAGCTCACTAATACAGGGAAGCAATCAGCCCCAGCATTTT

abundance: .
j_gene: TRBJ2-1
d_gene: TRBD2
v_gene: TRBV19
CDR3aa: CASSIFPRTSGGASSYNEQFF
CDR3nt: TGTGCCAGTAGTATCTTCCCGCGGACTAGCGGGGGGGCTAGCTCCTACAATGAGCAGTTCTTC

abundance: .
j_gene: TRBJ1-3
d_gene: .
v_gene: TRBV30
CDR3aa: CAWSALRAGNTIYF
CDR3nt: TGTGCCTGGAGTGCCCTCAGGGCTGGAAACACCATATATTTT

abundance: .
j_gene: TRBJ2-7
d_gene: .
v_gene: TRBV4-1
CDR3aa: CASSFGYEQYF
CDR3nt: TGCGCCAGCAGTTTCGGCTACGAGCAGTACTTC

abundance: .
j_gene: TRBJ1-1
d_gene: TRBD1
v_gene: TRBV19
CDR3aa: CASRSRDRGLGNTEAFF
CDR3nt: TGTGCCAGTAGAAGCCGGGACAGGGGTTTGGGAAACACTGAAGCTTTCTTT

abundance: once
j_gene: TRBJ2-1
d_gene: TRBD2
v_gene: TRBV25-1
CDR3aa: CASSESKGLAGVNEQFF
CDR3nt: TGTGCCAGCAGTGAATCTAAGGGACTAGCGGGCGTCAATGAGCAGTTCTTC

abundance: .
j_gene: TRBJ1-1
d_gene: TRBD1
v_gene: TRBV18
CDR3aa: CASSPRTGEGIGNTEAFF
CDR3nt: TGTGCCAGCTCACCGCGGACAGGGGAAGGGATAGGGAACACTGAAGCTTTCTTT

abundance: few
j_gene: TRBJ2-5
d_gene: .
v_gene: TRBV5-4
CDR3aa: CASSPRGSTLVETQYF
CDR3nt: TGTGCCAGCAGCCCCCGGGGAAGCACTCTGGTGGAGACCCAGTACTTC

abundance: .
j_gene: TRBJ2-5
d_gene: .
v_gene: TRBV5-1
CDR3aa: CASSLAHPQETQYF
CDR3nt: TGCGCCAGCAGCTTGGCACATCCCCAAGAGACCCAGTACTTC

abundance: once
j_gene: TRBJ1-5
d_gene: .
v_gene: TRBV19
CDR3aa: CASIESSSLGQPQHF
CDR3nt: TGTGCCAGTATCGAGTCTAGCAGTTTAGGTCAGCCCCAGCATTTT

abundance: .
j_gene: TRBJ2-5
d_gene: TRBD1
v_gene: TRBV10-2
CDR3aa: CASSEWGTGSQETQYF
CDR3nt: TGCGCCAGCAGTGAGTGGGGGACAGGGTCCCAAGAGACCCAGTACTTC

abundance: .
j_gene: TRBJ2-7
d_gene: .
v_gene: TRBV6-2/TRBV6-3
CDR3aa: CASSFPRVPYEQYF
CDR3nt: TGTGCCAGCAGTTTTCCCAGGGTTCCCTACGAGCAGTACTTC

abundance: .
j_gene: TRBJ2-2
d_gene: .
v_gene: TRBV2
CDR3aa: CALGGGRTGELFF
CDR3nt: TGTGCCCTTGGAGGAGGACGGACCGGGGAGCTGTTTTTT

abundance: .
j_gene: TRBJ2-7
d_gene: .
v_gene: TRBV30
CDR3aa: CAWGAGQGGEQYF
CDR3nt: TGTGCCTGGGGGGCGGGCCAGGGAGGAGAGCAGTACTTC

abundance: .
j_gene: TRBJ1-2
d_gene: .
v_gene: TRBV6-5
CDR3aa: CASSYQGAGYGYTF
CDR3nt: TGTGCCAGCAGTTACCAAGGGGCAGGCTATGGCTACACCTTC

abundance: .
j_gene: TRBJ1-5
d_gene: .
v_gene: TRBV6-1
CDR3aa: CASSEGGGVQPQHF
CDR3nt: TGTGCCAGCAGTGAAGGGGGAGGGGTCCAGCCCCAGCATTTT

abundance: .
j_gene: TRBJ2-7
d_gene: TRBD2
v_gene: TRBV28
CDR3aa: CASTLRRGGREQYF
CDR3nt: TGTGCCAGCACGCTGCGGCGGGGGGGCCGGGAGCAGTACTTC

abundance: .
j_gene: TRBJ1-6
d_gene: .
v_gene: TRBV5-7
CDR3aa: CASSPGLESSPLHF
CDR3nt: TGTGCCAGCAGCCCTGGACTGGAGAGCTCCCCCCTCCACTTT

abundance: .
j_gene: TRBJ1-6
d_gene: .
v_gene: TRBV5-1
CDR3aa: CASSAGRDNSPLHF
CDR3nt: TGCGCCAGCAGCGCGGGACGGGATAATTCACCCCTCCACTTT